This T cell receptor (beta chain) was documented in a study of Ad26.COV2.S vaccination and SARS-CoV-2 variants (dated by TCRdb to the early 2020s). Study-wide context: Vaccine-arm donors were drawn from COV1001, a multicentre, randomized, double-blind, placebo-controlled phase I-IIa trial of Ad26.COV2.S in healthy adults. Trial participants were randomized into five groups of five: low-dose or high-dose Ad26.COV2.S given once or twice, or placebo on both occasions. Sequencing of the TCRbeta repertoire served to evaluate the specificity and breadth of SARS-CoV-2-reactive T cell receptors following Ad26.COV2.S vaccination. Dosing of Ad26.COV2.S was intramuscular, at either 5x10^10 or 1x10^11 viral particles, delivered as one shot or as two shots spaced 56 days apart. A total of roughly 32 samples were included in the TCR-sequenced set, comprising around 19 Ad26.COV2.S vaccine recipients, 5 placebo recipients and 8 SARS-CoV-2 convalescent individuals. Investigators did not know the trial group allocation while performing experiments and assessing outcomes.

Note on this clone: Its antigen is unknown. Base qualities are missing; no much larger clone stands one base away.

The paper as a whole reports these results and caveats: The authors noted that total T cell responses may have been underestimated by the TCR breadth and depth analyses. Substantial breadth of spike-specific CD8+ and CD4+ T cell responses was reported after vaccination. Non-spike TCR breadth was comparable between vaccine and placebo recipients, consistent with the vaccine containing only spike. The study was not powered to compare responses between vaccine doses or regimens. Compared with placebo recipients, Ad26.COV2.S recipients showed higher spike-specific TCR breadth (P = 0.0014).

The treatment or condition label for this specimen denotes: some 19 received Ad26.COV2.S at low or high dose, single or two shots; about 5 received placebo; per-sample allocation not given. Repertoires of vaccine and placebo recipients were sequenced from samples taken on day 63 after the first injection. Between 29 July and 7 August 2020, Cohort 1b enrolled 25 adults aged 18-55 years at one site in Boston, USA. Ad26.COV2.S consisted of a replication-incompetent adenovirus type 26 vector by which a prefusion-stabilized SARS-CoV-2 spike protein from the original Wuhan strain was expressed. The immunoSEQ Assay was the method used to sequence TCRbeta CDR3 regions. After extraction, genomic DNA underwent amplification by bias-controlled multiplex PCR, followed by high-throughput sequencing. As for how the authors treated the data: To quantify the absolute abundance of every unique TCRbeta CDR3 region, sequences were collapsed and filtered. T cell fraction was estimated by normalization of TCRbeta template counts to usable DNA, with usable DNA being measured through amplification of reference genes present in all nucleated cells. Repertoire TCRs were annotated as SARS-CoV-2-specific by exact matching of V gene, CDR3 amino acid sequence and J gene to a known reactive TCR set. The reference SARS-CoV-2 TCR set was derived from MIRA and filtered for enrichment in COVID-19-positive ImmuneCODE repertoires, a step that removed public or cross-reactive TCRs. Using the MIRA antigens, annotated TCRs were further analysed by specific ORF or by position within an ORF. Breadth was defined as the number of annotated unique rearrangements divided by the total number of unique productive rearrangements, and depth was defined as the summed frequency of the annotated unique rearrangements. Group comparisons of TCR breadth used two-sided Wilcoxon rank-sum tests. TCRdb mirrors the immuneACCESS table, restricted to in-frame sequences. Some clones are absent from its copies; in checked studies, under half trace to an unresolved V gene, and the reason for the others is unknown. D and trimming were read from the DNA, whereas the V and J calls and clone size are those reported in that table. In this sample the table shows some 390,000 clones, more than 85% of which occur a single time. The top ten clones comprise approximately 3.7% of the sample.

According to the germline V gene, CDR1 reads MNHEY and CDR2 reads SVGAGI. The junction carries 12 bases between V and J, which are trimmed by 2 bases and 8 bases respectively. Taken from cysteine to phenylalanine, the CDR3 has 13 residues. Only the CDR3 region is kept as DNA, spanning 39 bases read in frame from base 1. This specimen was peripheral blood, taken in a trial of Ad26.COV2.S vaccine versus placebo. The rearrangement joined TRBV6-5 to TRBJ1-2, with an unclear D gene assignment. The clonotype comes from a person between 18 and 59 years old who received the Ad26.COV2.S COVID-19 vaccine or a placebo. The DNA reads as follows: TGTGCCAGCAGTTACAGGAATTTCTACGGCTACACCTTC. This is translated as CASSYRNFYGYTF.